This TCR beta chain came from a study of T cells in Graves' hyperthyroidism and ophthalmopathy. The investigators amplified TCR beta CDR3 regions from RNA transcripts. Researchers ran a first-round RT-PCR on the TCR CDR3 using the HTBI primer set. TCRdb independently ran MiXCR on the multiplex PCR reads; one entry per CDR3 protein. This table holds some 460,000 distinct CDR3 sequences, around 14% found once. Aged 18 to 65, the patients had hyperthyroidism that was newly diagnosed and had lasted under 2 months. A note on this clonotype: The antigen remains unidentified. Germline and junction disagree at one end, which may indicate a read error.

CDR3 size: 16 residues. Germline loops: CDR1 ENHRY, CDR2 SYGVKD. Study-wide results and limits: Most clonotypes expanded in the thyroid (above 0.001) were also present in blood.

The TCR was taken from a woman aged 18-29 years with Graves' hyperthyroidism. This sequence joins TRBV10-3 and TRBJ2-1, with 16 positions matching TRBD2. Sequenced material: blood. CDR3 loop: CAISAPGLAGGNEQLF. CDR3 bases: TGTGCCATCAGTGCCCCGGGACTAGCGGGAGGGAATGAGCAGCTCTTC.